The clone carrying this T cell receptor (beta chain) is a singleton in its sample. Its antigen is undetermined. The record originates from a study of neoadjuvant nivolumab and ipilimumab in lung cancer. Findings of the study overall: Only two of four nivolumab-treated tumors gained richness and clonality by surgery. Higher pretherapy blood TCR richness went with higher resected-tumor richness.

Sequencing was performed with immunoSEQ multiplex PCR; in TCRdb, only in-frame clones are kept and a portion is missing. The sample consists of more than 25,000 clones, roughly 76% of them appearing once. J lost 6 bases, V lost 4 bases, and 6 bases had no gene match. CDR3 length equals 13 residues. CDR1 is SGDLS and CDR2 is YYNGEE in the germline V gene. V usage is TRBV9 and J usage is TRBJ1-2, with TRBD1 identical over 7 bases. This material consisted of tumor tissue, taken after neoadjuvant nivolumab, alone or with ipilimumab, at or shortly before surgery. This sequence originates from an adult with non-small cell lung cancer. This CDR3 reads CASSPQTGNGYTF. In DNA form, the CDR3 reads TGTGCCAGCAGCCCCCAGACAGGGAATGGCTACACCTTC.